Below, one TCR beta chain is given with its context. Its antigen remains undetermined. No much larger clonotype is one base removed from it; base qualities were not supplied. CDR1 and CDR2, looked up from the germline V gene (reference sequence), are LNHDA and SQIVND. The CDR3 has 16 amino acids, counting the end cysteine and phenylalanine. Only CDR3 DNA is held: 48 bases, read in frame from base 1. V is clipped by 0 bases and J by 0 bases, and the sequence between their germline boundaries is 9 bases long. TCR CDR3 regions were amplified from genomic DNA by multiplex PCR using the deep immunoSEQ assay. Genomic DNA extracted from each cell subset was distributed evenly over all wells of several immunoSEQ 96-well plates, and each plate served as one replicate. For sorted subsets, roughly 200 ng of genomic DNA, equivalent to some 30,000 T cell genomes, went into each replicate PCR. The purified libraries were quantified using a Qubit 3.0 fluorometer, sized with a Bioanalyzer 2100, and then quantified again using the KAPA Library Quantification kit. Each immunoSEQ 96-well plate was sequenced on its own single-read 150-cycle Illumina NextSeq 550 flow cell. In the paper's pipeline: Because the immunoSEQ output included only junctional sequences and no quality scores, the filtering could not be the same as the filtering used for full-length reads. Sequences were annotated with PyIR, a Python wrapper for IgBLAST v1.9, using IMGT germline references to assign V/J genes and CDR3. Reads with weak V/J assignments (E-value above 1e-6), missing CDR3, stop codons, out-of-frame junctions, or ambiguous translated residues were removed. V3J clonotypes were defined as sequences sharing an identical inferred V gene, J gene, and CDR3 amino acid sequence. To compute the percentage overlap between repertoires, the number of shared unique clonotypes was divided by the size of the smaller repertoire. RTK rarefaction, the Chao1 estimator, and Recon v2.1 estimates of unobserved clonotypes were used to assess repertoire richness. OLGA was used to compute generation probabilities for all TCRbeta clonotypes that the gDNA method yielded from a handful of donors. As stored in TCRdb, this immuneACCESS dataset retains in-frame rearrangements with V and J assigned. A fraction of the clones does not appear; measured against another copy, unresolved V genes explain less than half of the discrepancy, and the remainder lacks a known reason. That table is the source of V, J and clone size, and D and trimming were worked out from the DNA. For this sample the table gives 2 million to 3 million clones, of which over 85% were detected only once. Approximately 0.37% of the sample is in the top ten clones.

This record belongs to a study of shared clonotypes between healthy human individuals (dated by TCRdb to 2018 to 2021). For the study in its entirety: Three men and two women, aged 18 to 49 years, made up the cohort. To estimate repertoire size and how much clonotype sharing occurs between individuals, the study deeply sequenced the blood TCR repertoires of roughly 5 healthy adults. To increase sequencing depth and limit assay-specific biases, different laboratories used diverse techniques to prepare libraries and sequence TCR repertoires. For each donor, CD4 naive and CD4 memory were each given three plates, CD8 naive was given two plates, and CD8 memory was given one plate. Each donor's leukapheresis produced roughly between roughly 0.85 and 9.5 billion PBMCs.

General findings and caveats noted by the study authors: Incomplete sequencing was indicated by rarefaction of sorted-subset datasets, despite the large sequencing depth. Naive subsets generally had larger estimated clonotype richness than memory subsets. Compared with non-shared clonotypes, the clonotypes found in all four sorted-subset donors had higher generation probabilities. Pairwise subsampling led to the expectation that sequencing depth would affect the degree of clonotype sharing among donors. Sampling was restricted to blood, and TCR repertoires in tissue are likely to differ from TCR repertoires in blood. Across a handful of donors, around 5% of naive CD4, around 3.3% of naive CD8, about 2.3% of memory CD4, and about 0.44% of memory CD8 clonotypes were shared. Because the study included a small number of donors, the genetic and exposure-history diversity represented was limited.

Donors were healthy HIV-negative adults with no recently reported acute infections or vaccinations. Every donor was a Caucasian adult living in Nashville, Tennessee, USA. CD4+ T cells were enriched by magnetic negative selection, after which naive cells were positively selected on CD45RA and the negative fraction was taken as the memory subset. Blood was collected by leukapheresis, and PBMCs were isolated by Ficoll-Histopaque density gradient centrifugation and then cryopreserved in liquid nitrogen vapor phase. Analytical flow cytometry was used to check the purity and quantity of every magnetically sorted T cell population. Each sorted fraction had its genomic DNA isolated and then quantified by UV absorbance on a Nanodrop 2000c.

The sequence links TRBV19 to TRBJ2-1; the D segment cannot be called with confidence. Sequencing used naive CD4+ T cells from PBMCs. Explained via the paper, the cell subset or site label denotes: CD45RA+ positively selected. The receptor comes from a man aged 18 to 30 in good health. Some clones in this sample may be carry-over from other donors' samples. Read as DNA, the sequence is TGTGCCAGTAGTATAGACTGGCGGAGCTCCTACAATGAGCAGTTCTTC. Translated, it reads CASSIDWRSSYNEQFF.